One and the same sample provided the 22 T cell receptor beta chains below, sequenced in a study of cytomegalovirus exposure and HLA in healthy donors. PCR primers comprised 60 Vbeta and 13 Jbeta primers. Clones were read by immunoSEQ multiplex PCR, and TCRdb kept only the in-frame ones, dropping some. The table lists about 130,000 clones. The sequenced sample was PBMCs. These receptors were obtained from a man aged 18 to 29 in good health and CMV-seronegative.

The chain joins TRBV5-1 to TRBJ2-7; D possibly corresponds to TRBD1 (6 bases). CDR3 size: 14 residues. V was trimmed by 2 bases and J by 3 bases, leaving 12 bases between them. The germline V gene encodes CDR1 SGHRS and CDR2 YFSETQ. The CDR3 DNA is TGCGCCAGCAGCTTAAACAGGGATCTCTACGAGCAGTACTTC. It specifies CASSLNRDLYEQYF.

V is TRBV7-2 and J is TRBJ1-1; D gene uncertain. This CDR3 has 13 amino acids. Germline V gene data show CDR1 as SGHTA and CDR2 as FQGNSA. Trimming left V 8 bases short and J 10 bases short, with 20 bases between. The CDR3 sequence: CASRPTTGFAAFF. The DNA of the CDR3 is TGTGCCAGCCGTCCCACGACGGGTTTTGCAGCTTTCTTT. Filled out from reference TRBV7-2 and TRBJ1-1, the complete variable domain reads GAGVSQSPSNKVTEKGKDVELRCDPISGHTALYWYRQSLGQGLEFLIYFQGNSAPDKSGLPSDRFSAERTGGSVSTLTIQRTQQEDSAVYLCASRPTTGFAAFFGQGTRLTVV.

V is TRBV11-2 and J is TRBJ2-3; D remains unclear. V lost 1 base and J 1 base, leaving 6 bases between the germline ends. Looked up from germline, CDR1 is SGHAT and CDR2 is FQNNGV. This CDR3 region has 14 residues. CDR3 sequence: CASSLVWRTDTQYF. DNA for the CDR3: TGTGCCAGCAGCTTAGTCTGGCGCACAGATACGCAGTATTTT.

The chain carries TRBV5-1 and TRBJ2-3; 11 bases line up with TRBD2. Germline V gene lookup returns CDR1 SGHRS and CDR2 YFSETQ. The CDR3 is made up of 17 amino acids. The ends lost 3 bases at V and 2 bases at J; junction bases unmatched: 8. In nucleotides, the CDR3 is TGCGCCAGCAGCTCGAGGGGACTAGCGGCTTCCACAGATACGCAGTATTTT. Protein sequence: CASSSRGLAASTDTQYF.

The CDR3 sequence: CASSVPNNEQFF. DNA of the CDR3: TGCGCCAGCAGTGTTCCCAACAATGAGCAGTTCTTC. The rearrangement links TRBV5-1 to TRBJ2-1; D is unresolved. V lost 5 bases to trimming and J lost 5 bases, with 8 bases between them. Germline V CDR1 and CDR2: SGHRS, YFSETQ. The CDR3 runs to 12 residues.

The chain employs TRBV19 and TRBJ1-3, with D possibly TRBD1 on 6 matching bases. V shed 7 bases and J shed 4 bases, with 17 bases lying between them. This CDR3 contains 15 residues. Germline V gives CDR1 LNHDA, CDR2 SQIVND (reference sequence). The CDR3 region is CASTFLGGNGNTIYF. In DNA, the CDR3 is TGTGCCAGTACCTTCTTAGGGGGAAACGGAAACACCATATATTTT.

CDR3 in DNA: TGTGCCAGCTCACCACGACTAGCGGAGACAGATACGCAGTATTTT. Amino acids: CASSPRLAETDTQYF. The chain combines TRBV18 with TRBJ2-3, with 9 positions matching TRBD2. The CDR3 sequence is 15 residues long. The J segment lost 3 bases and the V segment lost 1 base, leaving 2 bases of the junction unmatched. From germline, CDR1 is KGHSH and CDR2 LQKENI.

The CDR3 reads CASGILAGDNEQFF. Written as DNA, the CDR3 is TGTGCCAGCGGCATTCTAGCGGGGGACAATGAGCAGTTCTTC. The rearrangement links TRBV2 to TRBJ2-1, with 10 nucleotides matching TRBD2. Germline V gene data show CDR1 as SNHLY and CDR2 as FYNNEI. This CDR3 region has 14 residues. V was pared by 8 bases and J by 5 bases, with 6 bases of the junction left unmatched.

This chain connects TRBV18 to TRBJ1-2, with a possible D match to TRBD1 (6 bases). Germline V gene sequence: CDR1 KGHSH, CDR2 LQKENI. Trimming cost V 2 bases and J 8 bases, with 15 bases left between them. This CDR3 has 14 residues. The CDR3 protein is CASSPEGTNRGYTF. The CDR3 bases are TGTGCCAGCTCACCAGAAGGGACAAATAGGGGCTACACCTTC.

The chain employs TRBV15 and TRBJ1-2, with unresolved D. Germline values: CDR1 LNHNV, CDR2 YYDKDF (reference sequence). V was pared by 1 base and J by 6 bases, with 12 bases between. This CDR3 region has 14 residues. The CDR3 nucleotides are TGTGCCACCAGCAGAGTAGCGGGGTTGGATGGCTACACCTTC. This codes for CATSRVAGLDGYTF. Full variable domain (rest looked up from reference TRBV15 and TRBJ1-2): DAMVIQNPRYQVTQFGKPVTLSCSQTLNHNVMYWYQQKSSQAPKLLFHYYDKDFNNEADTPDNFQSRRPNTSFCFLDIRSPGLGDTAMYLCATSRVAGLDGYTFGSGTRLTVV.

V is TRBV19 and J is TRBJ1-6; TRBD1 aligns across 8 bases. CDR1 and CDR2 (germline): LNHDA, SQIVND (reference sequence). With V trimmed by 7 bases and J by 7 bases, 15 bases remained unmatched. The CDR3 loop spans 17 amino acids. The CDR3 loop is CASTGTGTGRGNSPLHF. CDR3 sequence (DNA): TGTGCCAGTACCGGGACAGGTACCGGGAGAGGGAATTCACCCCTCCACTTT.

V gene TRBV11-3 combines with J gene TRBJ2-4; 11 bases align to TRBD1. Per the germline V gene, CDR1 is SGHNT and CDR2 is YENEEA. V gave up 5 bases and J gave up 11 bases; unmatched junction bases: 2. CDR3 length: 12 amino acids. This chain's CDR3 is CASSRDRGVQYF. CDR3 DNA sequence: TGTGCCAGCAGCCGGGACAGGGGGGTTCAGTACTTC.

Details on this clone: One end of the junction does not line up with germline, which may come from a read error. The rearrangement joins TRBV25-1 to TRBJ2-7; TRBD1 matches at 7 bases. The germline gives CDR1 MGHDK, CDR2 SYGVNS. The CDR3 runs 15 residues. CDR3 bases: TGTGCCAGCAGTGAATTTAGACAGGGCTCCCACGAGCAGTACTTC. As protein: CASSEFRQGSHEQYF.

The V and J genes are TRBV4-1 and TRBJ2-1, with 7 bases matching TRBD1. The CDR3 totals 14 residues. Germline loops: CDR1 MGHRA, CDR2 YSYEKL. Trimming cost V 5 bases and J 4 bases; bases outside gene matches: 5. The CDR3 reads CASSDPGQYNEQFF. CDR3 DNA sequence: TGCGCCAGCAGCGATCCGGGACAGTACAATGAGCAGTTCTTC.

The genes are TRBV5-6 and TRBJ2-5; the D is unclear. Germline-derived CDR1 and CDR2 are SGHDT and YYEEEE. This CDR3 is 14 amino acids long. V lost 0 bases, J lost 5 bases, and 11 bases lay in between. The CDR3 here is CASSLASGTETQYF. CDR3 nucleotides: TGTGCCAGCAGCTTGGCCTCGGGTACGGAGACCCAGTACTTC.

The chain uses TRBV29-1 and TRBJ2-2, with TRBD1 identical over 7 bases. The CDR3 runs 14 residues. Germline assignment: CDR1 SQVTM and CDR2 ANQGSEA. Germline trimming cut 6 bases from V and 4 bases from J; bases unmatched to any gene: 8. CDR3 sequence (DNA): TGCAGCGTGTCTACCGGGACAGTCACCGGGGAGCTGTTTTTT. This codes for CSVSTGTVTGELFF.

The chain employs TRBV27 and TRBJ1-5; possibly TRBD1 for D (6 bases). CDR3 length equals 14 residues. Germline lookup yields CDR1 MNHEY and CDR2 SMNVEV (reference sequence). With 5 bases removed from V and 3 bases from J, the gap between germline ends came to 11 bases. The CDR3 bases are TGTGCCAGCAGTCTTACAGGGTTCAATCAGCCCCAGCATTTT. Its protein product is CASSLTGFNQPQHF.

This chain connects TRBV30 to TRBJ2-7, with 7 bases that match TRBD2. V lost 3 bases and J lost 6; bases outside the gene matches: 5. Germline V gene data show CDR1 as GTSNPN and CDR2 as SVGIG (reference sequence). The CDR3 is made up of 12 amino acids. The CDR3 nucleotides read TGTGCCTGGAGGCGGGAGACGCGCGAGCAGTACTTC. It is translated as CAWRRETREQYF.

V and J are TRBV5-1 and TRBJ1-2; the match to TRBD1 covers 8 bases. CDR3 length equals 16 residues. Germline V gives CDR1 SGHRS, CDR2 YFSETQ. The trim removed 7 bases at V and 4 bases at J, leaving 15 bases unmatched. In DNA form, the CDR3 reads TGCGCCAGCCGATTCGGGGGTGCAGGGGGCGTCTATGGCTACACCTTC. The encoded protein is CASRFGGAGGVYGYTF.

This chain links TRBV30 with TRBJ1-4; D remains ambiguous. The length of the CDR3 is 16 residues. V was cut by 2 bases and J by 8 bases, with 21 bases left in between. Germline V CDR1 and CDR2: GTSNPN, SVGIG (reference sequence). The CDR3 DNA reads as TGTGCCTGGAGTACTGGCGGCCCCGTTTTTTTAGAAAAACTGTTTTTT. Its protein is CAWSTGGPVFLEKLFF.

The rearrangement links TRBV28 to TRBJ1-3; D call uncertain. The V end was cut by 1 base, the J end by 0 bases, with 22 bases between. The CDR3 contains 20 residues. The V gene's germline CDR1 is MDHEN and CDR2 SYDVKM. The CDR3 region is CASSLSLGKPDISSGNTIYF. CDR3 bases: TGTGCCAGCAGTTTATCTCTAGGAAAACCTGATATTTCCTCTGGAAACACCATATATTTT.

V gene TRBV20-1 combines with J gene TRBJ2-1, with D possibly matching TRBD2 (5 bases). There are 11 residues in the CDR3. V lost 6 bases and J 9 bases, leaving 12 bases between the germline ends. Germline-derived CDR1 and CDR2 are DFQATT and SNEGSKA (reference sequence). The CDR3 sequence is CSADEAGEQFF. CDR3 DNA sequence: TGCAGTGCCGATGAGGCGGGTGAGCAGTTCTTC.